The entry below describes one T cell receptor beta chain. Its antigen remains unidentified. The entirety of the isolated RNA underwent reverse transcription, so expressed TCRB transcripts were sequenced. Generated by immunoSEQ multiplex PCR, the TCRdb table keeps only in-frame clones and is missing some. The table shows about 150,000 clones, with approximately 7.8% occurring only once. Trimming removed 3 bases from V and 5 bases from J; junction bases left unmatched: 8. Germline V gene sequence: CDR1 SEHNR, CDR2 FQNEAQ (reference sequence). This CDR3 comprises 15 residues. These data are taken from a study of beta chain features in type 1 diabetes. The study, taken as a whole, reports: Moderate yet significant TCRB CDR3 shortening was seen in Type 1 diabetes patients in all four CD4+ subsets.

The V and J genes are TRBV7-9 and TRBJ2-3; 7 bases align to TRBD2. Sample: central memory CD4+ T cells from blood. This receptor was identified in a woman aged 40 to 50 with type 1 diabetes. CDR3 sequence reads: CASSFKPSGGDTQYF. CDR3 DNA: TGTGCCAGCAGCTTCAAACCCTCGGGGGGAGATACGCAGTATTTT.